The present entry profiles one TCR beta chain with its context. Its antigen is unknown. The junction differs from germline at one of its ends, possibly a read error. The data were taken from a study of tumor and adjacent non-tumor tissue in lung cancer. Study in general: The patients, 10 men and about 5 women, were roughly 30 to 85 with stage I to III disease.

This sample's RNA came from whole unsorted tissue. Study-level points and caveats: Higher tumor TCR diversity was associated with shorter survival. TCR diversity was significantly greater in tumor than normal lung tissue. Top 100 clones took a larger repertoire share in normal lung.

Three rounds of nested PCR, following a modified ARM-PCR protocol, produced the TCRbeta library. TCRdb analysed the multiplex PCR reads with MiXCR anew, one entry per CDR3 protein. The sample includes under 100,000 distinct CDR3 sequences, around 70% of them seen just once. The CDR3 length is 14 residues. CDR1 MNHNS and CDR2 SASEGT come from the germline V gene. This rearrangement joins TRBV6-1 to TRBJ1-4, with D unresolved. Specimen: lung tumor tissue. This receptor was obtained from a woman in her 70s with non-small cell lung cancer. CDR3 amino acids: CVSSESGPNEKLFF. In nucleotides, the CDR3 is TGTGTCAGCAGTGAGAGCGGGCCTAATGAAAAACTGTTTTTT.